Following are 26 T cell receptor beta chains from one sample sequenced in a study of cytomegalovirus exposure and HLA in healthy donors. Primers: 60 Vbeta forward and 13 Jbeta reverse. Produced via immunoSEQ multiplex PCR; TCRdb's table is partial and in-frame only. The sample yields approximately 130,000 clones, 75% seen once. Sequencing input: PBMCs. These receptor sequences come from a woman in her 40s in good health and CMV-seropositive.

CDR3 nucleotides: TGTGCCAGCAGTGATGGGACATTAAAATATGGCTACACCTTC. This encodes CASSDGTLKYGYTF. V is TRBV27 and J is TRBJ1-2; tentatively, D is TRBD1 (6 bases). This CDR3 contains 14 residues. V lost 5 bases, J lost 5 bases, and 15 bases lay in between. Per germline, CDR1 MNHEY and CDR2 SMNVEV (reference sequence).

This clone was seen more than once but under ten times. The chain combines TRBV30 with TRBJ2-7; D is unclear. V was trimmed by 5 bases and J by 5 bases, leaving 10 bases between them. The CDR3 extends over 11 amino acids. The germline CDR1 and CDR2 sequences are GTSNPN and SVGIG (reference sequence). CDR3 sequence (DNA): TGTGCCTGGTCGTTTTCCCACGAGCAGTACTTC. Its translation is CAWSFSHEQYF.

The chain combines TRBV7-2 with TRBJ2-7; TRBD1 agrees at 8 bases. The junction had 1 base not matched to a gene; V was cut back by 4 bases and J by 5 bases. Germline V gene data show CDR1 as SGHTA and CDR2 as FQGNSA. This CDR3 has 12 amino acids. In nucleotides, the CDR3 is TGTGCCAGCAGCTGGACAGGGAACGAGCAGTACTTC. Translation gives CASSWTGNEQYF.

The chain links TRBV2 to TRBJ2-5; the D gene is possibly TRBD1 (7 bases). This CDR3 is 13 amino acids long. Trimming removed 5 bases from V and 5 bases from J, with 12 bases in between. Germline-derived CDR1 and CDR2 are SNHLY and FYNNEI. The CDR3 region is CASSPGGMETQYF. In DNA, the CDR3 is TGTGCCAGCAGTCCAGGGGGGATGGAGACCCAGTACTTC.

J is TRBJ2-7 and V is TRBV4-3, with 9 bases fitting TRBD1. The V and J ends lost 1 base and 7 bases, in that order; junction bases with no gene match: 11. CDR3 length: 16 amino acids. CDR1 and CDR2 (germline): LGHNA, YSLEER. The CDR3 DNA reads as TGCGCCAGCAGCCAAGTAGCTGGGACAGGGCTTGGTGAGCAGTACTTC. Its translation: CASSQVAGTGLGEQYF.

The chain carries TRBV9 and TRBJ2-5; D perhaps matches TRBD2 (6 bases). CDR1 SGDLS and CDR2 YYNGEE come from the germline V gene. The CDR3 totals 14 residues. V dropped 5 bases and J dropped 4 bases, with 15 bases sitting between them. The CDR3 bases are TGTGCCAGCAGTAAAAAGGTTAGCGGAGAGACCCAGTACTTC. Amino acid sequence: CASSKKVSGETQYF.

The CDR3 spells CASGLNMNTEAFF. The CDR3 DNA reads TGTGCTAGTGGTTTGAACATGAACACTGAAGCTTTCTTT. V is TRBV12-5 and J is TRBJ1-1; no definite D call. The V gene's germline CDR1 is LGHNT and CDR2 FRNRAP. The V and J ends lost 2 bases and 0 bases respectively, with 4 bases between them. The CDR3 loop spans 13 amino acids.

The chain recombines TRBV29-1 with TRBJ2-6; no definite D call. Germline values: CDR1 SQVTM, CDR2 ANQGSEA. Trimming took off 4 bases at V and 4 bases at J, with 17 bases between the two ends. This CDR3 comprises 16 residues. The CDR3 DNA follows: TGCAGCGTTGGGAAATCACAAGCGACGGGGGCCAACGTCCTGACTTTC. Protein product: CSVGKSQATGANVLTF.

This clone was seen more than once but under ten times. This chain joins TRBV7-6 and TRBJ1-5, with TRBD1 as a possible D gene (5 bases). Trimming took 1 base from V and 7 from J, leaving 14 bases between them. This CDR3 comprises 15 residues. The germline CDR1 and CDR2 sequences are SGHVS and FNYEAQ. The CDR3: CASSLGNSQVQPQHF. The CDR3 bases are TGTGCCAGCAGCTTAGGCAACTCACAGGTCCAGCCCCAGCATTTT.

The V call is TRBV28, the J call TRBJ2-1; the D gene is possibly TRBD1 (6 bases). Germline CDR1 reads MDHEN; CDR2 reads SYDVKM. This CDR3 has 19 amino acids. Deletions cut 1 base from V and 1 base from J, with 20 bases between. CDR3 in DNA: TGTGCCAGCAGTTTATTCCAGGGGCTCCAGGTGAGGTCCTACAATGAGCAGTTCTTC. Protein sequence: CASSLFQGLQVRSYNEQFF.

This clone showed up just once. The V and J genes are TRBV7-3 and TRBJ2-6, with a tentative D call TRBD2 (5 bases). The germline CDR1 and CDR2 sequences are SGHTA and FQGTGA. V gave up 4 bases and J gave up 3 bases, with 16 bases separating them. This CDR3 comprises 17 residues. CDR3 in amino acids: CASSSDPWSGGANVLTF. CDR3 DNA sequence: TGTGCCAGCAGCTCAGACCCTTGGAGCGGTGGGGCCAACGTCCTGACTTTC.

The CDR3 DNA sequence: TGCAGCTACGCAGGGGTAGGCACTGAAGCTTTCTTT. This encodes CSYAGVGTEAFF. This chain joins TRBV29-1 and TRBJ1-1; D may be TRBD1 (6 bases). V was shortened by 8 bases and J by 4 bases, with 14 bases between the two germline ends. The CDR3 is 12 residues long. Germline loops: CDR1 SQVTM, CDR2 ANQGSEA.

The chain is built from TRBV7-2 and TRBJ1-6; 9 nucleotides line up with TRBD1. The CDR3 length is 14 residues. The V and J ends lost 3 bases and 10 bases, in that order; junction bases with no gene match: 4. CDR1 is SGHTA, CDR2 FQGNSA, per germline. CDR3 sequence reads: CASSLDRGGSPLHF. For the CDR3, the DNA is TGTGCCAGCAGCTTGGACAGGGGAGGGTCACCCCTCCACTTT.

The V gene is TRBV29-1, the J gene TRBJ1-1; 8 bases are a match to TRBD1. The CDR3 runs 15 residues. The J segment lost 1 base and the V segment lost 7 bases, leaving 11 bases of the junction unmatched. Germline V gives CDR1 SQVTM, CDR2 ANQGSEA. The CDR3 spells CSAPTRTGWNTEAFF. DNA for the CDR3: TGCAGCGCCCCAACCCGGACAGGGTGGAACACTGAAGCTTTCTTT.

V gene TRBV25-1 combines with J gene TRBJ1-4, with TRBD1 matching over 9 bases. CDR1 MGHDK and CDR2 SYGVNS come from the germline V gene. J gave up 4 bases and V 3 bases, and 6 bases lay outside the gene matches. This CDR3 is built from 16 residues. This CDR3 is CASSEPGQGHNEKLFF. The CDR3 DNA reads TGTGCCAGCAGTGAGCCAGGACAGGGGCATAATGAAAAACTGTTTTTT.

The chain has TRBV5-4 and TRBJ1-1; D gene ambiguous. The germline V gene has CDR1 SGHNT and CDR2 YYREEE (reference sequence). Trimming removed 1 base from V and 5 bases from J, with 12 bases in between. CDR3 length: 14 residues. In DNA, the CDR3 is TGTGCCAGCAGCTTGTTTACAGTAAGGACTGAAGCTTTCTTT. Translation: CASSLFTVRTEAFF.

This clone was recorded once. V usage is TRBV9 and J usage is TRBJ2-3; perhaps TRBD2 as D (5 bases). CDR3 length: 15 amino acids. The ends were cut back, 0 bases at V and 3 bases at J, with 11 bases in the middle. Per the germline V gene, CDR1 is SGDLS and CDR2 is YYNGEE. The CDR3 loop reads CASSVAGSRTDTQYF. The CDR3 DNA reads TGTGCCAGCAGCGTAGCGGGGAGTCGTACAGATACGCAGTATTTT.

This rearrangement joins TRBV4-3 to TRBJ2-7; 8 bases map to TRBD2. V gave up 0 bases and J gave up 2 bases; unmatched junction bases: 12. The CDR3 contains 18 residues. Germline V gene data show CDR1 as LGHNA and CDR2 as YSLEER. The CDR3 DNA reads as TGCGCCAGCAGCCAAGATCCGGTCGACGGGGGGGCACCCTACGAGCAGTACTTC. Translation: CASSQDPVDGGAPYEQYF.

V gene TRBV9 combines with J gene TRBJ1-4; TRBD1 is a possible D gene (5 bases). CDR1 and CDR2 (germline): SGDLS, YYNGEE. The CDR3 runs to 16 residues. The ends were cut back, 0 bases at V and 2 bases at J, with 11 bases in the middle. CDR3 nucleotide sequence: TGTGCCAGCAGCGTAGGGCAGGGATCGACTAATGAAAAACTGTTTTTT. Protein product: CASSVGQGSTNEKLFF.

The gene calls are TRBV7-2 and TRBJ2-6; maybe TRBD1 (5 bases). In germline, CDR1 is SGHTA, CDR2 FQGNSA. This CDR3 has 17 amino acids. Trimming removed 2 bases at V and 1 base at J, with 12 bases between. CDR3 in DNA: TGTGCCAGCAGCTTATCAGGCCAGGGATCTGGGGCCAACGTCCTGACTTTC. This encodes CASSLSGQGSGANVLTF.

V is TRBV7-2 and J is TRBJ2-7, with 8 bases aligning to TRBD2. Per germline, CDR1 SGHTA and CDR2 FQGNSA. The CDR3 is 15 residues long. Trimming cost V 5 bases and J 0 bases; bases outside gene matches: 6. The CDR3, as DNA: TGTGCCAGCAGCCGTAGCGGGGTTGTCTCCTACGAGCAGTACTTC. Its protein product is CASSRSGVVSYEQYF.

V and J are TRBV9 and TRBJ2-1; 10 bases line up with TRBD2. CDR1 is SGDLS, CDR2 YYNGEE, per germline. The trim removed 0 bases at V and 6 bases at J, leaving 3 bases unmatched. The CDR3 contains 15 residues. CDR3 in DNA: TGTGCCAGCAGCGTAGGAGCGGGGGGGGGCAATGAGCAGTTCTTC. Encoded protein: CASSVGAGGGNEQFF.

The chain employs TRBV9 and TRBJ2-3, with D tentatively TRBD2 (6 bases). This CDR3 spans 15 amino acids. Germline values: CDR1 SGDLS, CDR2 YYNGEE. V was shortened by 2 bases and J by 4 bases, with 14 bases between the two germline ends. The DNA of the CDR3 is TGTGCCAGCAGCGTCGCAGCGGGTGGAGCAGATACGCAGTATTTT. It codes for CASSVAAGGADTQYF.

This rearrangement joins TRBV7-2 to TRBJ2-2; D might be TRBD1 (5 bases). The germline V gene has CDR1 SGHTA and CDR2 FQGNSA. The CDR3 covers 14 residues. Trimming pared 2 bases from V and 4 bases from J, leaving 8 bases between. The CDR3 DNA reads TGTGCCAGCAGCTTACAGGGCAGCACCGGGGAGCTGTTTTTT. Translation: CASSLQGSTGELFF.

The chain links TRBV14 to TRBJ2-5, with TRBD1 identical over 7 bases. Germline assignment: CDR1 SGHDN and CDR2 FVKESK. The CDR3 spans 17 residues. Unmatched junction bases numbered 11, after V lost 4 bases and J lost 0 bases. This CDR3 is CASSPHLGQAYQETQYF. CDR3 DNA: TGTGCCAGCAGCCCCCATTTAGGACAGGCGTACCAAGAGACCCAGTACTTC.

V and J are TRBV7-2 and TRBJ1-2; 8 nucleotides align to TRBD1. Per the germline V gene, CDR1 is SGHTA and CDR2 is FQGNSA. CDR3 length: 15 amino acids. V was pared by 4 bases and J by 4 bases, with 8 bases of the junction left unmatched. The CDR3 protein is CASSSHGQGTYGYTF. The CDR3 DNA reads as TGTGCCAGCAGCTCCCATGGACAGGGTACCTATGGCTACACCTTC.